The T cell receptor (beta chain) described here comes from a study of shared clonotypes between healthy human individuals. Overall study results and limits: Generation probability values for non-shared clonotypes were lower than those for clonotypes shared by all four donors. What rarefaction showed was incomplete sorted-subset sequencing despite large depth.

Profiling relied on immunoSEQ multiplex PCR, and the TCRdb table lists in-frame clones only, not all of them. The sample consists of some 2,400,000 clones, approximately 96% of them appearing once. For this clone: Its antigen is still unknown.

Trimming removed 5 bases from V and 6 bases from J, with 10 bases in between. The germline V gene has CDR1 SGHAT and CDR2 FQDESV (reference sequence). This CDR3 contains 13 residues. The sample was naive CD4+ T cells sorted from blood. Subset meaning: CD45RA+ positively selected. The genes are TRBV11-1 and TRBJ2-2, with D perhaps TRBD2 (6 bases). This receptor was obtained from a man aged 18 to 29 in good health. The CDR3 DNA reads TGTGCCAGCAGCGCAAGACTAGCCGGGGAGCTGTTTTTT. Its protein product is CASSARLAGELFF.